This entry describes one T cell receptor (beta chain). Clones were read by immunoSEQ multiplex PCR, and TCRdb kept only the in-frame ones, dropping some. This sample carries more than 15,000 clones, 87% of them seen once, and the ten largest clones take roughly 14%. This sample is part of a study of T cell changes during pregnancy in multiple sclerosis. Trimming left V 7 bases short and J 2 bases short, with 18 bases between. CDR1 and CDR2 (germline): MNHEY, SVGAGI. This CDR3 region has 15 residues. The chain has TRBV6-5 and TRBJ2-7, with a tentative D call TRBD2 (5 bases). This clonotype originated in a female donor in good health, enrolled as a control in a pregnancy study. The sequenced sample was CD8+ T cells from peripheral blood mononuclear cells, obtained in the third trimester of pregnancy. The CDR3 DNA is TGTGCCAGCACCCCGCGGCCTAGCCGGCCCTACGAGCAGTACTTC. This encodes CASTPRPSRPYEQYF.